Listed below are T cell receptor beta chains from one sample, sequenced in a study of T cell repertoires in cytomegalovirus infection. TCRdb reprocessed the reads with MiXCR, giving one entry per CDR3 protein. The sample includes some 680,000 distinct CDR3 sequences, about a third seen only once; the top ten take around 2.8%. Sequencing was done on a sample of PBMCs. All receptors come from a human donor in good health (CMV status not recorded). Some clones in this sample may be carry-over from other donors' samples. Both conserved end residues are part of each CDR3. The D gene is left open where the match is weak. Only some rows state a clone size, as once, few, many or a class for expanded clones.

few,TRBJ2-5,.,TRBV18,TGTGCCAGCTCACAACTCCAAGAGACCCAGTACTTC,CASSQLQETQYF
.,TRBJ1-4,.,TRBV20-1,TGCAGTGCTAGATCGGCGAGGGAAGAAAAACTGTTTTTT,CSARSAREEKLFF
.,TRBJ1-1,.,TRBV5-1,TGCGCCAGCAGCTTGGAGATCCCCGATAGAGAAGCTTTCTTT,CASSLEIPDREAFF
few,TRBJ2-5,.,TRBV24-1,TGTGCCACCAGTGAAACCCAAGAGACCCAGTACTTC,CATSETQETQYF
.,TRBJ2-1,TRBD1,TRBV12-3/TRBV12-4,TGTGCCAGCAGTCGACAGGGCATCTCCTACAATGAGCAGTTCTTC,CASSRQGISYNEQFF
few,TRBJ2-1,TRBD1,TRBV27,TGTGCCAGCAGGAAACAGGGGGCGACGTACAATGAGCAGTTCTTC,CASRKQGATYNEQFF
.,TRBJ2-2,.,TRBV5-4,TGTGCCAGCAGCTTGGCCGGGGGCGCGGGACTGTTTTTT,CASSLAGGAGLFF
.,TRBJ1-5,.,TRBV7-2,TGTGCCAGCAGCCCGACAGCTGATAGCAATCAGCCCAAGCATTTT,CASSPTADSNQPKHF
.,TRBJ2-4,.,TRBV12-3/TRBV12-4,TGTGCCAGCACCCCCGGAGTGGCCAAAAACATTCAGTACTTC,CASTPGVAKNIQYF
.,TRBJ1-4,TRBD1,TRBV2,TGTGCCAGCGGGTCACAGGGGGCGGATGGTGAAAAACTGTTTTTT,CASGSQGADGEKLFF
few,TRBJ2-3,.,TRBV7-2,TGTGCCAGCAGCTCCCCCCCCCCCGGGAGAGGGCAGTATTTT,CASSSPPPGRGQYF
.,TRBJ2-2,TRBD1,TRBV12-3/TRBV12-4,TGTGCCAGCAGGGAACCCGGGACAGGGACCGGGGAGCTGTTTTTT,CASREPGTGTGELFF
once,TRBJ2-2,.,TRBV20-1,TGCAGTGCCCGAACCCCTGGGCCGAACACCGGGGAGCTGTTTTTT,CSARTPGPNTGELFF
.,TRBJ2-3,.,TRBV7-9,TGTGCCAGCAGCGCACCGGGACTTTGGAGCGTTACAGATACGCAGTATTTT,CASSAPGLWSVTDTQYF
few,TRBJ1-2,.,TRBV20-1,TGCAGTGCCCCGACAGGCCCGCTTGGGAGCTACACCTTC,CSAPTGPLGSYTF
many,TRBJ2-3,.,TRBV12-3/TRBV12-4,TGTGCCAGCAGTTTTAGCGTAACAGATACGCAGTATTTT,CASSFSVTDTQYF
few,TRBJ2-1,TRBD2,TRBV7-2,TGTGCCAGCAGCTTACGGGGGGGGGTCCCCTACAATGAGCAGTTCTTC,CASSLRGGVPYNEQFF
.,TRBJ1-3,.,TRBV12-3/TRBV12-4,TGTGCCAGCAGTCCCAGTAGCTCTGGAAACACCATATATTTT,CASSPSSSGNTIYF
.,TRBJ2-5,.,TRBV12-3/TRBV12-4,TGTGCCAGCAGTTTGGTAGGCCGGGACAAAATTTACTTC,CASSLVGRDKIYF
once,TRBJ2-1,.,TRBV7-6,TGTGCCAGCAGCGTAGAGGGGGGGGGAACCTACAATGAGCAGTTCTTC,CASSVEGGGTYNEQFF
.,TRBJ2-7,TRBD1,TRBV5-1,TGCGCCAGCAGTTCTGGACAGGACCCTCTCCCTGAGGACTTC,CASSSGQDPLPEDF
.,TRBJ2-5,.,TRBV10-3,TGTGCCATCAGTGATGAGCGTCGAGGGTCAGAGACCCAGTACTTC,CAISDERRGSETQYF
few,TRBJ2-7,TRBD1,TRBV2,TGTGCCAGCAAGTCTGACAGGGCTGAATACGAGCAGTACTTC,CASKSDRAEYEQYF
many,TRBJ2-7,.,TRBV7-2,TGTGCCAGCAGCTTCATGTCGGGGTTTGGAGACGAGCAGTACTTC,CASSFMSGFGDEQYF
.,TRBJ2-1,.,TRBV20-1,TGCAGTTCCGAGCCAACCCTAAACCACAATGAGCAGTTCTTC,CSSEPTLNHNEQFF
.,TRBJ1-5,.,TRBV20-1,TGCAGTGCTCGGATTGGCAATCAGCCCCAGCATTTT,CSARIGNQPQHF
medium-sized,TRBJ2-3,.,TRBV7-2,TGTGCCAGCAGCACCGACTCTTACACAGATACGCAGTATTTT,CASSTDSYTDTQYF
.,TRBJ1-1,TRBD1,TRBV7-4,TGTGCCAGCAGCGCCTTGACAGGGGGCAGCTTCGAAGCTTTCTTT,CASSALTGGSFEAFF
.,TRBJ2-3,TRBD2,TRBV20-1,TGCAGTGCGGAAAGCGGGAGGGCCACAGATACGCAGTATTTT,CSAESGRATDTQYF
few,TRBJ1-2,.,TRBV28,TGTGCCAGCAGGTCTGACACGGGATGGGAAGGCTACACCTTC,CASRSDTGWEGYTF
.,TRBJ2-3,TRBD2,TRBV6-2/TRBV6-3,TGTGCCAGCAGCCACCTCCGACTAGCGGGAACAGTCACAGATACGCAGTATTTT,CASSHLRLAGTVTDTQYF
many,TRBJ1-5,.,TRBV7-2,TGTGCCAGCAGCTCACATCCTGGGAGCAATCAGCCCCAGCATTTT,CASSSHPGSNQPQHF